The 11 T cell receptor beta chains presented below share a single source sample, sequenced in a study of T cells in Graves' hyperthyroidism and ophthalmopathy. TCR beta CDR3 regions were amplified from RNA. During a first-round RT-PCR of the TCR CDR3, the HTBI primer set was used. TCRdb recomputed calls from the multiplex PCR reads with MiXCR, one row per CDR3 protein. The sample lists fewer than 200,000 distinct CDR3 sequences, over 8% occurring once. Sequenced sample: blood. These receptors all come from a woman aged 18 to 35 with Graves' hyperthyroidism that later progressed to Graves' ophthalmopathy.

This clonotype has at least ten counts. V is TRBV9 and J is TRBJ1-2, with D perhaps matching TRBD1 (5 bases). The V gene's germline CDR1 is SGDLS and CDR2 YYNGEE. CDR3 length: 13 residues. V was trimmed by 3 bases and J by 6 bases, leaving 12 bases between them. For the CDR3, the DNA is TGTGCCAGCAGCGAGACGGGGGTCCATGGCTACACCTTC. Its translation: CASSETGVHGYTF.

The J gene is TRBJ2-3, the V gene TRBV11-3; maybe TRBD1 (6 bases). The CDR3 has 15 residues. The germline CDR1 and CDR2 sequences are SGHNT and YENEEA. V dropped 5 bases and J dropped 4 bases, with 16 bases sitting between them. CDR3 sequence (DNA): TGTGCCAGCAGCCGCCGCAGGGGCGTTGCAGATACGCAGTATTTT. Its translation is CASSRRRGVADTQYF.

The rearrangement uses TRBV4-2 and TRBJ2-3; tentatively, D is TRBD1 (6 bases). The CDR3 is 16 amino acids. Germline CDR1 LGHNA, CDR2 YNFKEQ. V was shortened by 0 bases and J by 2 bases, with 12 bases between the two germline ends. The CDR3 nucleotides read TGTGCCAGCAGCCAAGAACCGGGACAATCCACAGATACGCAGTATTTT. This encodes CASSQEPGQSTDTQYF.

The chain combines TRBV6-1 with TRBJ1-4, with D perhaps TRBD1 (5 bases). Germline CDR1 and CDR2: MNHNS and SASEGT. There are 12 residues in the CDR3. The germline V and J ends were trimmed by 3 bases and 11 bases, with 10 bases remaining between them. The CDR3 DNA follows: TGTGCCAGCAGTGAGTTACGGGGGAAACTGTTTTTT. This codes for CASSELRGKLFF.

This clonotype was picked up many times. Here the CDR3 DNA reads TGCAGTATAGGTCAGGGCAATCAGCCCCAGCATTTT. It codes for CSIGQGNQPQHF. The rearrangement joins TRBV20-1 to TRBJ1-5; D is unclear. Germline values: CDR1 DFQATT, CDR2 SNEGSKA (reference sequence). V lost 8 bases and J 2 bases, leaving 10 bases between the germline ends. CDR3 length: 12 amino acids.

This clonotype was picked up many times. The chain has TRBV6-1 and TRBJ2-1; 10 bases align to TRBD1. J was trimmed by 8 bases and V by 3 bases; bases with no gene match: 10. Germline CDR1 MNHNS, CDR2 SASEGT. The CDR3 consists of 16 residues. This CDR3 reads CASSDPGQGLIDEQFF. CDR3 nucleotide sequence: TGTGCCAGCAGTGACCCGGGACAGGGGTTAATAGATGAGCAGTTCTTC.

The rearrangement links TRBV5-1 to TRBJ2-7; tentatively, D is TRBD2 (6 bases). The V end lost 1 base, the J end lost 3 bases, and 11 bases lay between the germline ends. The CDR3 length is 14 residues. Germline V CDR1 and CDR2: SGHRS, YFSETQ. CDR3 sequence reads: CASSLSTSFYEQYF. The DNA of the CDR3 is TGCGCCAGCAGCTTGAGTACTAGCTTCTACGAGCAGTACTTC.

This chain connects TRBV6-6 to TRBJ2-2, with 7 bases matching TRBD1. With V trimmed by 0 bases and J by 4 bases, 5 bases remained unmatched. Germline lookup yields CDR1 MNHNY and CDR2 SVGAGI (reference sequence). This CDR3 contains 16 residues. The CDR3 DNA is TGTGCCAGCAGTTACTCGAACAGACAGGGCACCGGGGAGCTGTTTTTT. Translation: CASSYSNRQGTGELFF.

The table lists this clonotype with many counts. This chain joins TRBV12-3 or TRBV12-4 and TRBJ1-5, with 9 bases matching TRBD1. The CDR3 is 17 amino acids. J was trimmed by 0 bases and V by 3 bases; bases with no gene match: 6. The CDR3 sequence: CASSFGDRVHSNQPQHF. The DNA of the CDR3 is TGTGCCAGCAGTTTCGGGGACAGGGTACATAGCAATCAGCCCCAGCATTTT.

This clonotype has more than one count but fewer than ten. The genes are TRBV20-1 and TRBJ2-7; D unclear. The CDR3 is 14 residues long. CDR1 and CDR2 from the germline V gene are DFQATT and SNEGSKA (reference sequence). Trimming removed 3 bases from V and 3 bases from J, with 15 bases in between. The CDR3 region has the DNA TGCAGTGCTAGGCCTCCCGGGTTTTACTACGAGCAGTACTTC. This gives the protein CSARPPGFYYEQYF.

This clonotype was seen a few times. This chain connects TRBV5-6 to TRBJ2-5; 7 nucleotides match TRBD2. The CDR3 runs to 15 residues. The germline V gene encodes CDR1 SGHDT and CDR2 YYEEEE. Trimming removed 0 bases from V and 5 bases from J; junction bases left unmatched: 7. The CDR3 reads CASSLVLAGAETQYF. The CDR3 nucleotides are TGTGCCAGCAGCTTGGTATTGGCGGGAGCTGAGACCCAGTACTTC. Supplemented by reference TRBV5-6 and TRBJ2-5, the full variable domain reads DAGVTQSPTHLIKTRGQQVTLRCSPKSGHDTVSWYQQALGQGPQFIFQYYEEEERQRGNFPDRFSGHQFPNYSSELNVNALLLGDSALYLCASSLVLAGAETQYFGPGTRLLVL.